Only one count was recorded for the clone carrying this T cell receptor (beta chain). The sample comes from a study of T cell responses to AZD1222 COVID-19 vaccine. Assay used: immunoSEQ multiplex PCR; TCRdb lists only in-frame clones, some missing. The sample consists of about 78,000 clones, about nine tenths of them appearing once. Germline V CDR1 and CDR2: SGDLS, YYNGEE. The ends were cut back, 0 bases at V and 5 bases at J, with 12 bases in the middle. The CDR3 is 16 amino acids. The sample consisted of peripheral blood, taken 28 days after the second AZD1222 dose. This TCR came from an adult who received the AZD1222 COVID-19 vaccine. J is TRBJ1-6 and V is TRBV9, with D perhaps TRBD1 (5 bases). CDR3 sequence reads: CASSVDMGGDNSPLHF. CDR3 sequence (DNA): TGTGCCAGCAGCGTAGATATGGGGGGGGATAATTCACCCCTCCACTTT.